The rows below give T cell receptor beta chains drawn from one sample of a study of T cell responses to AZD1222 COVID-19 vaccine. Method: immunoSEQ multiplex PCR; TCRdb's copy keeps in-frame clones and lacks some. The sample has 95,000 to 150,000 clones, about 88% seen once. This specimen was peripheral blood, taken 28 days after the second AZD1222 dose. Source of these receptors: an adult who received the AZD1222 COVID-19 vaccine. CDR3s include the opening cysteine and the closing phenylalanine or tryptophan. A D gene is named only where the DNA matches it firmly. The size field is filled for only some rows; it gives once, few, many or a size class.

DNA: TGTGCCATCAGTGAGTCGACTGGTAGCAATGAGCAGTTCTTC
CDR3: CAISESTGSNEQFF
J: TRBJ2-1
D: .
V: TRBV10-3
size: .

DNA: TGTGCCAGCAGCCAAGGTAGGGGACTAGCGGGGGCGTTGCGAACAGATACGCAGTATTTT
CDR3: CASSQGRGLAGALRTDTQYF
J: TRBJ2-3
D: TRBD2
V: TRBV3-1/TRBV3-2
size: .

DNA: TGTGCCAGTAGTAGGACTAGCGGGGGGGTGAGCTCCTACAATGAGCAGTTCTTC
CDR3: CASSRTSGGVSSYNEQFF
J: TRBJ2-1
D: TRBD2
V: TRBV19
size: .

DNA: TGTGCCAGCAGCCCAACCAGCAATCAGCCCCAGCATTTT
CDR3: CASSPTSNQPQHF
J: TRBJ1-5
D: .
V: TRBV5-5
size: .

DNA: TGTGCCAGTAATTCGGGTCTCGGGGCTGAAGCTTTCTTT
CDR3: CASNSGLGAEAFF
J: TRBJ1-1
D: .
V: TRBV19
size: .

DNA: TGTGCCAGCATCCCCCGGGGGGGACATACAAACATTCAGTACTTC
CDR3: CASIPRGGHTNIQYF
J: TRBJ2-4
D: TRBD2
V: TRBV2
size: once

DNA: TGTGCCAGTACTAAACGGGACGGCCTTCTAAATTCACCCCTCCACTTT
CDR3: CASTKRDGLLNSPLHF
J: TRBJ1-6
D: .
V: TRBV19
size: .

DNA: TGCGCCAGCAGCTTGGGACGGGGACCAGATACGCAGTATTTT
CDR3: CASSLGRGPDTQYF
J: TRBJ2-3
D: .
V: TRBV5-1
size: .

DNA: TGTGCCAGCAGCGACAGGGCCTATAATTCACCCCTCCACTTT
CDR3: CASSDRAYNSPLHF
J: TRBJ1-6
D: .
V: TRBV9
size: once

DNA: TGTGCCAGTAGTACCCGACAGGGGGCCCACGAGCAGTACTTC
CDR3: CASSTRQGAHEQYF
J: TRBJ2-7
D: TRBD1
V: TRBV19
size: few

DNA: TGTGCCATCCTTAGGGTGAGGGAGTGGGAGACCCAGTACTTC
CDR3: CAILRVREWETQYF
J: TRBJ2-5
D: .
V: TRBV10-3
size: .

DNA: TGTGCCAGCTCACGGACGGCTATGAACACTGAAGCTTTCTTT
CDR3: CASSRTAMNTEAFF
J: TRBJ1-1
D: .
V: TRBV18
size: .

DNA: TGCGCCAGCAGTGCTAGTAGGAACTATGGCTACACCTTC
CDR3: CASSASRNYGYTF
J: TRBJ1-2
D: .
V: TRBV10-1
size: .

DNA: TGTGCCAGCAGCTCCAAACGGACCGGCGGTAGGGGTGAAAAACTGTTTTTT
CDR3: CASSSKRTGGRGEKLFF
J: TRBJ1-4
D: .
V: TRBV11-3
size: .

DNA: TGTGCCAGCACCCCGCGGGGAACTGAAGCTTTCTTT
CDR3: CASTPRGTEAFF
J: TRBJ1-1
D: .
V: TRBV6-5
size: .

DNA: TGTGCCAGCAGCTCGGGGATCAGCAATCAGCCCCAGCATTTT
CDR3: CASSSGISNQPQHF
J: TRBJ1-5
D: .
V: TRBV27
size: .

DNA: TGTGCCAGCTCACCGAGTCAGGAAAGCTCCTACGAGCAGTACTTC
CDR3: CASSPSQESSYEQYF
J: TRBJ2-7
D: .
V: TRBV18
size: .

DNA: TGTGCCAGTAGTAATCGGGGTCTTTATAGCAATCAGCCCCAGCATTTT
CDR3: CASSNRGLYSNQPQHF
J: TRBJ1-5
D: .
V: TRBV19
size: once

DNA: TGTGCCATCAGTGATACGGGGGCCAAGGAGGATACGCAGTATTTT
CDR3: CAISDTGAKEDTQYF
J: TRBJ2-3
D: .
V: TRBV10-3
size: .

DNA: TGTGCCAGCAGCCAGGCTGGACAGGGGGAGGTGGGCACTGAAGCTTTCTTT
CDR3: CASSQAGQGEVGTEAFF
J: TRBJ1-1
D: TRBD1
V: TRBV3-1/TRBV3-2
size: .